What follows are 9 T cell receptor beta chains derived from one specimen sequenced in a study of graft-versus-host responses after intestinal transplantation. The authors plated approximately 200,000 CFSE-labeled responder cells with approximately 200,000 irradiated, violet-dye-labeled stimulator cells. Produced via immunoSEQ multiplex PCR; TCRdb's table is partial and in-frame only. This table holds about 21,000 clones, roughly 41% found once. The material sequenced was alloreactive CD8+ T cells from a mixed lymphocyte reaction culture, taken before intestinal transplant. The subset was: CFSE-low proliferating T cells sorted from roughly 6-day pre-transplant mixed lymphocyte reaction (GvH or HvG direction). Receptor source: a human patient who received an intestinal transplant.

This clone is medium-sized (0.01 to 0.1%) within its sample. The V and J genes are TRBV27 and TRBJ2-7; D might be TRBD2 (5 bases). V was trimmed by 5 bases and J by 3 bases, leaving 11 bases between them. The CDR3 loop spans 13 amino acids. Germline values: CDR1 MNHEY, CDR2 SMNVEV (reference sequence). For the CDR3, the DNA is TGTGCCAGCAGTGGGGAGACTCGCTACGAGCAGTACTTC. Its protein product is CASSGETRYEQYF.

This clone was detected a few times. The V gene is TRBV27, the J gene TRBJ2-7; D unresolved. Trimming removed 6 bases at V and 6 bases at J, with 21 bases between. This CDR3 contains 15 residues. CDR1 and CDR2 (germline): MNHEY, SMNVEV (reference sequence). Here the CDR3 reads CASRLVSGRVSEQYF. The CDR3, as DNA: TGTGCCAGCAGGTTGGTTTCGGGTAGGGTTTCCGAGCAGTACTTC.

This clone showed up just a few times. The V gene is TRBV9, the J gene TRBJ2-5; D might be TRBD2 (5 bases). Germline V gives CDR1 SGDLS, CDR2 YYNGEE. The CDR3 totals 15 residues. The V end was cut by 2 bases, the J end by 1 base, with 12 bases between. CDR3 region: CASSVQGLRQETQYF. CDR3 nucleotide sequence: TGTGCCAGCAGCGTCCAAGGACTGCGCCAAGAGACCCAGTACTTC.

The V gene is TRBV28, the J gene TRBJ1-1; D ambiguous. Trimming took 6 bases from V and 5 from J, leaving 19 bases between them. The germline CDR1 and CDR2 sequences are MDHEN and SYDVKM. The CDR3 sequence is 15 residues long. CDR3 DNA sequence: TGTGCCAGCAGCTTCGGGCCCCTTGGGCGGACTGAAGCTTTCTTT. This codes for CASSFGPLGRTEAFF.

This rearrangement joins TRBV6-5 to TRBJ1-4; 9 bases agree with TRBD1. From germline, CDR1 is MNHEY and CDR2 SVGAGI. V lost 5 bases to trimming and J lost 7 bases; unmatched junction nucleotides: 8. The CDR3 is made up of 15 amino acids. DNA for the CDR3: TGTGCCAGCAGTCCACACAGGGGGCGACTTGAAAAACTGTTTTTT. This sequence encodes CASSPHRGRLEKLFF.

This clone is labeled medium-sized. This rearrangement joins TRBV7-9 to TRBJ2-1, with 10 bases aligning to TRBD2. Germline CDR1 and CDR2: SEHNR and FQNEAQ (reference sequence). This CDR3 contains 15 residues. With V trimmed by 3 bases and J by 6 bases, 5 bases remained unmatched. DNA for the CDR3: TGTGCCAGCAGCTTCTGGGCTAGCGGGAGCAATGAGCAGTTCTTC. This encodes CASSFWASGSNEQFF.

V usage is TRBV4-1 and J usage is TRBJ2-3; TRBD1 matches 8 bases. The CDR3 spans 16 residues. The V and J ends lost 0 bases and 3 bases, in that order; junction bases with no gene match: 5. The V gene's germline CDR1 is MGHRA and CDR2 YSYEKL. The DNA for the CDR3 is TGCGCCAGCAGCCAAGATCAGGGGGCTTTGACAGATACGCAGTATTTT. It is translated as CASSQDQGALTDTQYF.

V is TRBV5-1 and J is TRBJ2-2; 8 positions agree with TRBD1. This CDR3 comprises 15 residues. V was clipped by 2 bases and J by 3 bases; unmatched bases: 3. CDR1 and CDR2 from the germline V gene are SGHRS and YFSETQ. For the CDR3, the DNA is TGCGCCAGCAGCTTTCAGGGGGCGGACACCGGGGAGCTGTTTTTT. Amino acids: CASSFQGADTGELFF.

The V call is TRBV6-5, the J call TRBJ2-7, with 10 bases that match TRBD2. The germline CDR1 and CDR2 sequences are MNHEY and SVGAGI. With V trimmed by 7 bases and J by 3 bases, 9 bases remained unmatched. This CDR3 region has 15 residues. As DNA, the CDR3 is TGTGCCAGCACTGGGATGAGCGGGAGGGGCTACGAGCAGTACTTC. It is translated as CASTGMSGRGYEQYF.